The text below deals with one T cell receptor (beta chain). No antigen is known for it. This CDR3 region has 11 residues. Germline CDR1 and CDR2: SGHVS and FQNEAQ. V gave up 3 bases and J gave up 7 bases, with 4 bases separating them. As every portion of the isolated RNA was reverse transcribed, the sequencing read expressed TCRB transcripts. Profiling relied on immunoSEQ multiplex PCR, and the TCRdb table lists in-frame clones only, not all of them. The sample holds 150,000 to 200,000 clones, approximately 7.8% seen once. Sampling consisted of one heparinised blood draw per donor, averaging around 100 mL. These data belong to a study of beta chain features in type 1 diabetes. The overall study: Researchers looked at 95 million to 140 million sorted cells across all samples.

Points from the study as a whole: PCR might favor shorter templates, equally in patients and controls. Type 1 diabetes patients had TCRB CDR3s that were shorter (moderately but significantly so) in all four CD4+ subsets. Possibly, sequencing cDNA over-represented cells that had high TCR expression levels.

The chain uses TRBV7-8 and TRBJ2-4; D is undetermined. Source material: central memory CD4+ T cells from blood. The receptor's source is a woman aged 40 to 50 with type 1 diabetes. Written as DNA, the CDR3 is TGTGCCAGCAGCTTCATGAACATTCAGTACTTC. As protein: CASSFMNIQYF. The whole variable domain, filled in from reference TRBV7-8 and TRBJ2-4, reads GAGVSQSPRYKVAKRGQDVALRCDPISGHVSLFWYQQALGQGPEFLTYFQNEAQLDKSGLPSDRFFAERPEGSVSTLKIQRTQQEDSAVYLCASSFMNIQYFGAGTRLSVL.